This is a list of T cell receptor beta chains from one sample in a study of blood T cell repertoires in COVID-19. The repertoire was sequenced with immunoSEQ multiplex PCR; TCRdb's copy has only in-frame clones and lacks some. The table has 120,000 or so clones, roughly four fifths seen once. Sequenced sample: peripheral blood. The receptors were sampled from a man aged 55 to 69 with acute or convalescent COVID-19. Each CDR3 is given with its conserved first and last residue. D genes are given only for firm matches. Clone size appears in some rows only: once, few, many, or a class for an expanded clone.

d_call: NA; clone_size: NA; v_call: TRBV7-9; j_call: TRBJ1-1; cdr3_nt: TGTGCCAGCAGCTTACAGGGCGGTGGCACTGAAGCTTTCTTT; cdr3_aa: CASSLQGGGTEAFF
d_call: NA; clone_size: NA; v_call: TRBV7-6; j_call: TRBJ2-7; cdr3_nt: TGTGCCAGCAGCTTGGGGGAGGGGGTGTGGTACGAGCAGTACTTC; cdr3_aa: CASSLGEGVWYEQYF
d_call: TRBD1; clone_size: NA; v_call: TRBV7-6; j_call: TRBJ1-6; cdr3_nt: TGTGCCAGCAGCTTAGCGGAGTTGCAGGGGGCCTATTCACCCCTCCACTTT; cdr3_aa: CASSLAELQGAYSPLHF
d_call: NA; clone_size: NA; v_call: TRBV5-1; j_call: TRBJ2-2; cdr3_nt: TGCGCCACCGCCAGGGGAGCGAACACCGGGGAGCTGTTTTTT; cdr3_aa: CATARGANTGELFF
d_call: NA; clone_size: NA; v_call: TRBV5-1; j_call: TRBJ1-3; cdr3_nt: TGCGCCAGCAGCTTGGATATCTACGGCACCATATATTTT; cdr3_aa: CASSLDIYGTIYF
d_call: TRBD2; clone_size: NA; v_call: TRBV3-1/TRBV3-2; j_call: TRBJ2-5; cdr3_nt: TGTGCCAGCAGCCAAGATCCTCGGACTAGGGTCGCGGAGACCCAGTACTTC; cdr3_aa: CASSQDPRTRVAETQYF
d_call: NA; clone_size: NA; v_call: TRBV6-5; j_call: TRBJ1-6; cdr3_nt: TGTGCCAGCAGTTACGGCCCGTCCCATAATTCACCCCTCCACTTT; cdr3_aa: CASSYGPSHNSPLHF
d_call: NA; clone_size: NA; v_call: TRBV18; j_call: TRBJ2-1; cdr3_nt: TGTACCAGCTCCCACGGGGACTACAATGAGCAGTTCTTC; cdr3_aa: CTSSHGDYNEQFF
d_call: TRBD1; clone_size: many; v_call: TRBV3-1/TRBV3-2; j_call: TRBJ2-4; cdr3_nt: TGTGCCAGCAGCCCCTCAGGCCAAATCAGGGGGAACATTCAGTACTTC; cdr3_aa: CASSPSGQIRGNIQYF
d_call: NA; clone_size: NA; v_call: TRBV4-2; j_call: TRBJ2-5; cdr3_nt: TGTGCCAGCAGCCAAGATGGGGGTGGGGGCAGAGGGGAGACCCAGTACTTC; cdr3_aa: CASSQDGGGGRGETQYF
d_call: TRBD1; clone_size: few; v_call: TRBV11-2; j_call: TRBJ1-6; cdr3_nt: TGTGCCAGCAGCTTAGACCCGGGACAGGGACATTCACCCCTCCACTTT; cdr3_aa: CASSLDPGQGHSPLHF
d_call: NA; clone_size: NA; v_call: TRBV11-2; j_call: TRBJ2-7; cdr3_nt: TGTGCCAGCAGCTTCTCAGTCATTACCTACGAGCAGTACTTC; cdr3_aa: CASSFSVITYEQYF
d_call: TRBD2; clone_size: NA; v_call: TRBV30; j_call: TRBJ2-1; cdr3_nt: TGTGCCTGGAGTGTAACCGGACTAGAGAGGAATGAGCAGTTCTTC; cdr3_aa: CAWSVTGLERNEQFF
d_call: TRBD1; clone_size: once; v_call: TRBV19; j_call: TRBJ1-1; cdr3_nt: TGTGCCACCAGGGGGACATTCACTGAAGCTTTCTTT; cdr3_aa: CATRGTFTEAFF
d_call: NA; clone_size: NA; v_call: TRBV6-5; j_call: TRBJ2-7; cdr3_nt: TGTGCCAGCAAACGGGACTCCTCCTACGAGCAGTACTTC; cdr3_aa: CASKRDSSYEQYF
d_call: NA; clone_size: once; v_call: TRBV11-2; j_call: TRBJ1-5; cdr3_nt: TGTGCCAGCAGCTTACTCGGGCAGCCCCAGCATTTT; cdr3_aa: CASSLLGQPQHF
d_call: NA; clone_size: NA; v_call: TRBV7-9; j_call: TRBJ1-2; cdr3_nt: TGTGCCAGCAGCCCGCATGACGACGGGGGCTACACCTTC; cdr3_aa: CASSPHDDGGYTF
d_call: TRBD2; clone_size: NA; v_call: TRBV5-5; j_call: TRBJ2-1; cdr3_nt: TGTGCCAGCAGCTTACTAGCGGGGGGGCCCGGTGAGCAGTTCTTC; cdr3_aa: CASSLLAGGPGEQFF
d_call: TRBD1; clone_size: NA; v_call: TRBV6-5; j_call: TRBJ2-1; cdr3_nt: TGTGCCAGCAGTCGACAGGGGTGGGATGAGCAGTTCTTC; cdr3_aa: CASSRQGWDEQFF
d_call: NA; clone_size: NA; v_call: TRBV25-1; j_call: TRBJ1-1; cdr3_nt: TGTGCCAGCAGGAAAGCGGTGAACACTGAAGCTTTCTTT; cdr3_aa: CASRKAVNTEAFF
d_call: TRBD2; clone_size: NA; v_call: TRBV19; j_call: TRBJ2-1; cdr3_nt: TGTGCCAGTAGTTCAAGGACTAGCGAGCGCTACAATGAGCAGTTCTTC; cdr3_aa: CASSSRTSERYNEQFF
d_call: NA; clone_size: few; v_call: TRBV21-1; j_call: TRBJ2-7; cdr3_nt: TGTGCCAGCAGCAAAGCCCCATCGACAGGGGACTACGAGCAGTACTTC; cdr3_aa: CASSKAPSTGDYEQYF
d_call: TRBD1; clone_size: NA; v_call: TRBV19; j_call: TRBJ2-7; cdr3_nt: TGTGCCAGTAGTTCCCGGGACAGTCTCTCCTACGAGCAGTACTTC; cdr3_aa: CASSSRDSLSYEQYF
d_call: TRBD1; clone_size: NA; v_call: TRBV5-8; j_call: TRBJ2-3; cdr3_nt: TGTGCCAGCAGCCTAGACAGGACAGGGGGCGCAGATACGCAGTATTTT; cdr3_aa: CASSLDRTGGADTQYF
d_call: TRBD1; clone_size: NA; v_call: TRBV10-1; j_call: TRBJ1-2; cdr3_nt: TGCGCCATACGAGACAGGCCGGGACAGGGGGTAAAAAACTATGGCTACACCTTC; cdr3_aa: CAIRDRPGQGVKNYGYTF
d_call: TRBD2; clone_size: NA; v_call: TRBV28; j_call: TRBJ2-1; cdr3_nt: TGTGCCAGCAGTACTATTAGCGGGGGGCCCTACAATGAGCAGTTCTTC; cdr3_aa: CASSTISGGPYNEQFF
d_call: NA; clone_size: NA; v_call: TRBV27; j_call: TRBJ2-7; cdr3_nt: TGTGCCAGCAGTCAACGACAGGTTTCCTACGAGCAGTACTTC; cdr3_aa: CASSQRQVSYEQYF
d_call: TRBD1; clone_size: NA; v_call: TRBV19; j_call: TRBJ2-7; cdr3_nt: TGTGCCAGTAGTCGAAAGCCTCCTCGGACAGGGGGGAACTACGAGCAGTACTTC; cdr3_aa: CASSRKPPRTGGNYEQYF
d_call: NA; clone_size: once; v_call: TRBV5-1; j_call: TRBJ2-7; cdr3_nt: TGCGCCAGCAGCTTTGGACAGCAATCCTACGAGCAGTACTTC; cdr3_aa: CASSFGQQSYEQYF
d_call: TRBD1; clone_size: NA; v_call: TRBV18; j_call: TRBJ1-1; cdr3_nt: TGTGCCAGCTCACCAGCGACAGGGGAACTGAACACTGAAGCTTTCTTT; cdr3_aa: CASSPATGELNTEAFF
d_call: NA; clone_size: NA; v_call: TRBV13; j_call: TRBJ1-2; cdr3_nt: TGTGCCAGCAGCCCTGGACAGCCGGGCTACACCTTC; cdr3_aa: CASSPGQPGYTF
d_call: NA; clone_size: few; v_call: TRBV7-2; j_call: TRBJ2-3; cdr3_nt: TGTGCCAGCAGCTTAGCTGTAGCGGTCACAGATACGCAGTATTTT; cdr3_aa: CASSLAVAVTDTQYF
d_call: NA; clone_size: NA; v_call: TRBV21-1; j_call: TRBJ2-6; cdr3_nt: TGTGCCAGCAGCAAAGCAGCGCTGTCACCCTCCGGGGCCAACGTCCTGACTTTC; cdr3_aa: CASSKAALSPSGANVLTF
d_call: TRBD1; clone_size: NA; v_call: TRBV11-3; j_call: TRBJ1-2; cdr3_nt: TGTGCCAGCAGCCCGGGACAGGGGATGTCCTATGGCTACACCTTC; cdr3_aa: CASSPGQGMSYGYTF
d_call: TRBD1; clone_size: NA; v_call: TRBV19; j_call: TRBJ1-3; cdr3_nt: TGTGCCAGTAGTACTCGACAGGGGTTTTCTGGAAACACCATATATTTT; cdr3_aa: CASSTRQGFSGNTIYF
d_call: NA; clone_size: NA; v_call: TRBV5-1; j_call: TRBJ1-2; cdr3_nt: TGCGCCAGCAGCCGCGGCAACTTCTATGGCTACACCTTC; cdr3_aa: CASSRGNFYGYTF
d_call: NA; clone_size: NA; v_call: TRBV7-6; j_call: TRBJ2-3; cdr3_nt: TGTGCCAGCAGCGCGAATGGGTTGAGGGGCACAGATACGCAGTATTTT; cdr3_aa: CASSANGLRGTDTQYF
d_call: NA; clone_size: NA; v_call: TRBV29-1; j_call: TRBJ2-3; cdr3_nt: TGCAGCGTCCGAGGACTCACAGATACGCAGTATTTT; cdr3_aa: CSVRGLTDTQYF
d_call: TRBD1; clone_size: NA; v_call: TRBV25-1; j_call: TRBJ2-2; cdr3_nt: TGTGCCAGCAGTGGGGACCTAGGGACAGGGGGCGGCGGGGAGCTGTTTTTT; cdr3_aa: CASSGDLGTGGGGELFF
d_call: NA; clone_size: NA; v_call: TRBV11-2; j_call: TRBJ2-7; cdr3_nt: TGTGCCAGCAGTCCTCAGACAGTTTTGGAGAAGCAGTACTTC; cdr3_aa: CASSPQTVLEKQYF
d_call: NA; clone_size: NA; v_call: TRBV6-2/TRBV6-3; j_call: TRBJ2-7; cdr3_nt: TGTGCCAGCAGTTACCCTGACGGGCGCGGGATTTTATACGAGCAGTACTTC; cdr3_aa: CASSYPDGRGILYEQYF
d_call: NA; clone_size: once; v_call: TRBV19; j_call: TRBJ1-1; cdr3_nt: TGTGCCACTACTCGGGGAGCTGAAGCTTTCTTT; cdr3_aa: CATTRGAEAFF
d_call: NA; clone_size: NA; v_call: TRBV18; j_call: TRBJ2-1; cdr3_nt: TGTGCCAGCTCACCCTCGGGAACGAGCCACAATGAGCAGTTCTTC; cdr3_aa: CASSPSGTSHNEQFF
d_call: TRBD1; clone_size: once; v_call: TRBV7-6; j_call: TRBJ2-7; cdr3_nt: TGTGCCAGCAGCCCTCGGACAGGGGCCCACGAGCAGTACTTC; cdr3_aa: CASSPRTGAHEQYF
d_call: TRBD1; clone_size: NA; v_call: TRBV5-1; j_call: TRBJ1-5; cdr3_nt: TGCGCCAGCAGCATCGGGACAGAGTCGAGGCAGCCCCAGCATTTT; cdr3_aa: CASSIGTESRQPQHF
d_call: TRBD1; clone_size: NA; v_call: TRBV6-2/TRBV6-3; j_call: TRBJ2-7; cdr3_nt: TGTGCCAGCAGCCAACCGGGACAGTTAACCTACGAGCAGTACTTC; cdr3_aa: CASSQPGQLTYEQYF
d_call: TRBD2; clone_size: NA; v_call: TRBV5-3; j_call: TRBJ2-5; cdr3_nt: TGTGCCAGAAGCCGGGGGACTAGCGGGAGGTTCTGGGAGACCCAGTACTTC; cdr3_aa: CARSRGTSGRFWETQYF
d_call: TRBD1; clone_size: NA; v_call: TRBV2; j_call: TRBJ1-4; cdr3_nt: TGTGCCAGCAGTGAAGCATTAGGGACAGGGGAAGAAAAACTGTTTTTT; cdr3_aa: CASSEALGTGEEKLFF
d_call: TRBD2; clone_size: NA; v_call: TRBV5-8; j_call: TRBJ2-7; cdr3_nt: TGTGCCAGCAGCTTGCAGCCGGGAGGCCCCTACGAGCAGTACTTC; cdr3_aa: CASSLQPGGPYEQYF
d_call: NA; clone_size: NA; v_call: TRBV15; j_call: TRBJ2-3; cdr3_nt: TGTGCCACCAGCAGTAGCTTTAGCACAGATACGCAGTATTTT; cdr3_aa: CATSSSFSTDTQYF
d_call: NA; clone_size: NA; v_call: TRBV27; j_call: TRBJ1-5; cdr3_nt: TGTGCCAGCAGTTGGTCACAAAATCAGCCCCAGCATTTT; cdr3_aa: CASSWSQNQPQHF
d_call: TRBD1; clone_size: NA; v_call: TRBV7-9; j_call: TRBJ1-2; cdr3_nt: TGTGCCAGCAGCTTTTACAGGGGTGTCCGCGACTATGGCTACACCTTC; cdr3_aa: CASSFYRGVRDYGYTF
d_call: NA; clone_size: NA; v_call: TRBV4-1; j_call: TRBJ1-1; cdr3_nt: TGCGCCAGCAGAGTAGGGGGGGCGCAGACTGAAGCTTTCTTT; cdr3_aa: CASRVGGAQTEAFF
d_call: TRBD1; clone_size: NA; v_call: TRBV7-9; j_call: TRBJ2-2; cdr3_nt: TGTGCCAGCAGCGGGACAGGCCGAAACACCGGGGAGCTGTTTTTT; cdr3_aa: CASSGTGRNTGELFF
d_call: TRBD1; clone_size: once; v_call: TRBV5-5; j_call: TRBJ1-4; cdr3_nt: TGTGCCAGCAGCGCAGGGGGCTGGGGTGAAAAACTGTTTTTT; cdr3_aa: CASSAGGWGEKLFF
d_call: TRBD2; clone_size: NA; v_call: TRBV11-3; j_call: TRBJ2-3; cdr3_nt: TGTGCCAGCAGCAGACTAGCGGGGCACACAGATACGCAGTATTTT; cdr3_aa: CASSRLAGHTDTQYF
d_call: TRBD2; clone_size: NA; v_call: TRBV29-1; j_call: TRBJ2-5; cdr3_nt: TGCAGCGTTGATGGCCTAGCGGGAGGTATTGAACAAGAGACCCAGTACTTC; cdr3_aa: CSVDGLAGGIEQETQYF